The 26 T cell receptor beta chains in this list originate from one sample, sequenced in a study of brain metastases from non-small cell lung cancer. Data came from immunoSEQ multiplex PCR; TCRdb stores just in-frame clones and leaves some out. The sample lists about 4,500 clones, over 75% occurring once. The sample was primary lung tumor tissue. The origin of the receptors is a donor at least 40 years old with non-small cell lung cancer.

The J gene is TRBJ2-3, the V gene TRBV5-1, with D hard to call. Germline V CDR1 and CDR2: SGHRS, YFSETQ. The CDR3 sequence is 13 residues long. Trimming took off 3 bases at V and 0 bases at J, with 5 bases between the two ends. As DNA, the CDR3 is TGCGCCAGCAGCTCGACTAGCACAGATACGCAGTATTTT. Amino acid sequence: CASSSTSTDTQYF.

The chain uses TRBV6-6 and TRBJ2-7, with D perhaps TRBD2 (7 bases). Per germline, CDR1 MNHNY and CDR2 SVGAGI (reference sequence). V gave up 2 bases and J gave up 4 bases, with 12 bases separating them. The CDR3 is made up of 14 amino acids. CDR3 sequence: CASSYGGAVYEQYF. DNA for the CDR3: TGTGCCAGCAGTTACGGGGGGGCGGTTTACGAGCAGTACTTC.

The chain has TRBV24-1 and TRBJ1-5, with D perhaps matching TRBD1 (5 bases). The CDR3 runs to 14 residues. Germline V gene lookup returns CDR1 KGHDR and CDR2 SFDVKD. Trimming removed 5 bases at V and 7 bases at J, with 14 bases between. The CDR3 protein is CATSAGTAEQPQHF. The CDR3, as DNA: TGTGCCACCAGTGCCGGGACGGCCGAACAGCCCCAGCATTTT.

About this clone itself: One junction end does not reproduce the germline sequence, and a read error may be involved. The gene calls are TRBV27 and TRBJ1-1; D is ambiguous. From germline, CDR1 is MNHEY and CDR2 SMNVEV (reference sequence). This CDR3 has 11 amino acids. This CDR3 is CASIRNTEVFF. The DNA for the CDR3 is TGTGCCAGCATAAGAAACACTGAAGTTTTCTTT.

The genes are TRBV7-8 and TRBJ2-1, with 7 bases that match TRBD2. Trimming removed 5 bases from V and 5 bases from J; junction bases left unmatched: 6. Per the germline V gene, CDR1 is SGHVS and CDR2 is FQNEAQ. This CDR3 has 14 residues. CDR3 DNA: TGTGCCAGCAGCCTGGGGGGGGAGCACAATGAGCAGTTCTTC. Its protein product is CASSLGGEHNEQFF.

The rearrangement uses TRBV7-9 and TRBJ1-3; 8 nucleotides align to TRBD1. The CDR3 length is 16 residues. Germline CDR1 SEHNR, CDR2 FQNEAQ (reference sequence). Trimming took 3 bases from V and 0 from J; bases not matched to a gene: 4. CDR3 nucleotide sequence: TGTGCCAGCAGCTTCGGACAGGGCGCCTCTGGAAACACCATATATTTT. Translation gives CASSFGQGASGNTIYF.

V is TRBV18 and J is TRBJ2-2; a possible D gene is TRBD1 (6 bases). The V end was cut by 3 bases, the J end by 6 bases, with 20 bases between. The CDR3 sequence is 17 residues long. CDR1 is KGHSH, CDR2 LQKENI, per germline. CDR3 DNA: TGTGCCAGCTCACCCCAGGGGTTGGGGCTGGTTGCCGGGGAGCTGTTTTTT. It encodes CASSPQGLGLVAGELFF.

This chain connects TRBV7-9 to TRBJ2-4; D is uncertain. CDR3 size: 16 residues. V shed 5 bases and J shed 0 bases, with 14 bases lying between them. Germline V gene data show CDR1 as SEHNR and CDR2 as FQNEAQ (reference sequence). The CDR3 DNA sequence: TGTGCCAGCAGCCCCACTCCTATACTAGCCAAAAACATTCAGTACTTC. This codes for CASSPTPILAKNIQYF.

The CDR3 loop reads CASSPEWGTQYF. The CDR3 DNA reads as TGTGCCAGCAGCCCGGAGTGGGGTACGCAGTATTTT. This chain connects TRBV14 to TRBJ2-3; D gene uncertain. Trimming stripped 4 bases from V and 8 bases from J, with 10 bases between. This CDR3 is 12 amino acids long. Germline loops: CDR1 SGHDN, CDR2 FVKESK.

The J gene is TRBJ1-5, the V gene TRBV5-1; D might be TRBD1 (5 bases). CDR3 length: 15 residues. The germline CDR1 and CDR2 sequences are SGHRS and YFSETQ. V lost 4 bases to trimming and J lost 3 bases, with 14 bases between them. CDR3 region: CASSHSETDNQPQHF. CDR3 nucleotide sequence: TGCGCCAGCAGCCATTCCGAGACAGACAATCAGCCCCAGCATTTT.

This clone was seen once. This rearrangement joins TRBV5-1 to TRBJ1-6; TRBD1 is a possible D gene (6 bases). The germline V gene encodes CDR1 SGHRS and CDR2 YFSETQ. The V end was cut by 1 base, the J end by 7 bases, with 15 bases between. The CDR3 totals 16 residues. CDR3 region: CASSLTGMSQNSPLHF. In nucleotides, the CDR3 is TGCGCCAGCAGCTTGACAGGGATGAGCCAGAATTCACCCCTCCACTTT.

This chain links TRBV28 with TRBJ2-3; D is possibly TRBD2 (5 bases). This CDR3 is 15 amino acids long. Germline CDR1 reads MDHEN; CDR2 reads SYDVKM. V was pared by 4 bases and J by 2 bases, with 13 bases between. CDR3 in amino acids: CASSSPRGYTDTQYF. The CDR3 DNA is TGTGCCAGCAGTTCCCCTCGGGGATACACAGATACGCAGTATTTT.

J is TRBJ1-5 and V is TRBV6-1; D is perhaps TRBD1 (6 bases). Trimming pared 2 bases from V and 7 bases from J, leaving 12 bases between. CDR1 is MNHNS and CDR2 is SASEGT in the germline V gene. The CDR3 has 14 residues. DNA for the CDR3: TGTGCCAGCAGTGAAAGGGTGAGGGGGCAGCCCCAGCATTTT. This encodes CASSERVRGQPQHF.

This chain links TRBV28 with TRBJ1-6, with a possible D match to TRBD1 (5 bases). From germline, CDR1 is MDHEN and CDR2 SYDVKM. CDR3 size: 13 residues. V lost 8 bases, J lost 7 bases, and 12 bases lay in between. CDR3 nucleotides: TGTGCCAGCCTCGACAGTCTAAATTCACCCCTCCACTTT. The encoded protein is CASLDSLNSPLHF.

The V and J genes are TRBV30 and TRBJ2-3; D gene uncertain. Trimming shortened V by 4 bases and J by 2 bases, and 7 bases separated the two germline ends. This CDR3 contains 12 residues. The germline CDR1 and CDR2 sequences are GTSNPN and SVGIG (reference sequence). The CDR3: CAWKRYTDTQYF. The DNA of the CDR3 is TGTGCCTGGAAAAGGTACACAGATACGCAGTATTTT.

The count of this clone is one. This sequence joins TRBV5-5 and TRBJ1-2; D remains ambiguous. Germline CDR1 SGHKS, CDR2 YYEKEE (reference sequence). V lost 0 bases and J lost 4, with 16 bases in between. The CDR3 sequence is 16 residues long. The CDR3 protein is CASSLARFGGLYGYTF. The CDR3 nucleotides are TGTGCCAGCAGCTTGGCCAGATTCGGTGGACTCTATGGCTACACCTTC.

This clone was counted a few times. The V and J genes are TRBV28 and TRBJ1-1; TRBD1 might be the D (5 bases). The CDR3 consists of 14 residues. Germline lookup yields CDR1 MDHEN and CDR2 SYDVKM. V was shortened by 5 bases and J by 4 bases, with 14 bases between the two germline ends. The CDR3 nucleotides are TGTGCCAGCAGTCCCGGGGCGCCCATCACTGAAGCTTTCTTT. The encoded protein is CASSPGAPITEAFF. Complete variable domain (other parts from reference TRBV28 and TRBJ1-1): DVKVTQSSRYLVKRTGEKVFLECVQDMDHENMFWYRQDPGLGLRLIYFSYDVKMKEKGDIPEGYSVSREKKERFSLILESASTNQTSMYLCASSPGAPITEAFFGQGTRLTVV.

The gene calls are TRBV30 and TRBJ1-6; D gene unclear. The CDR3 loop spans 12 amino acids. Germline CDR1 and CDR2: GTSNPN and SVGIG (reference sequence). V lost 2 bases to trimming and J lost 10 bases, with 9 bases between them. CDR3 sequence: CAWSLTKSPLHF. As DNA, the CDR3 is TGTGCCTGGAGTCTGACAAAATCACCCCTCCACTTT.

This chain connects TRBV9 to TRBJ2-7; D gene uncertain. V gave up 0 bases and J gave up 1 base, with 2 bases separating them. The CDR3 covers 12 residues. Germline V gene data show CDR1 as SGDLS and CDR2 as YYNGEE. CDR3 amino acids: CASSVGSYEQYF. Written as DNA, the CDR3 is TGTGCCAGCAGCGTAGGATCCTACGAGCAGTACTTC. Full variable domain (missing parts from reference TRBV9 and TRBJ2-7): DSGVTQTPKHLITATGQRVTLRCSPRSGDLSVYWYQQSLDQGLQFLIQYYNGEERAKGNILERFSAQQFPDLHSELNLSSLELGDSALYFCASSVGSYEQYFGPGTRLTVT.

The rearrangement joins TRBV5-1 to TRBJ1-6; D is undetermined. The V end lost 0 bases, the J end lost 10 bases, and 14 bases lay between the germline ends. The germline V gene has CDR1 SGHRS and CDR2 YFSETQ. The CDR3 runs 15 residues. CDR3 residues: CASSLEGRIKSPLHF. CDR3 nucleotides: TGCGCCAGCAGCTTGGAGGGCAGGATTAAATCACCCCTCCACTTT.

The chain links TRBV11-2 to TRBJ2-7, with 7 bases fitting TRBD2. The V gene end was trimmed by 1 base and the J gene end by 0 bases; junction bases not matched to a gene: 15. Per the germline V gene, CDR1 is SGHAT and CDR2 is FQNNGV. The CDR3 is 19 amino acids. The CDR3 loop reads CASSLGRGRELQSSYEQYF. CDR3 in DNA: TGTGCCAGCAGCTTAGGCCGAGGGAGGGAGCTCCAGAGCTCCTACGAGCAGTACTTC.

This chain uses TRBV19 with TRBJ2-3; 7 bases line up with TRBD1. With 1 base clipped from V and 2 bases from J, the junction kept 3 bases outside the gene matches. Germline V gives CDR1 LNHDA, CDR2 SQIVND (reference sequence). This CDR3 comprises 15 residues. CDR3 region: CASSIGGTATDTQYF. The CDR3 DNA is TGTGCCAGTAGTATAGGTGGGACAGCCACAGATACGCAGTATTTT.

The chain employs TRBV5-1 and TRBJ2-5; no firm D call. With 3 bases removed from V and 4 bases from J, the gap between germline ends came to 10 bases. The germline gives CDR1 SGHRS, CDR2 YFSETQ. The CDR3 has 13 residues. CDR3 sequence reads: CASSSDLGETQYF. CDR3 DNA: TGCGCCAGCAGCTCCGACTTGGGAGAGACCCAGTACTTC.

The chain links TRBV28 to TRBJ1-5, with D unclear. Trimming took off 1 base at V and 4 bases at J, with 5 bases between the two ends. The CDR3 has 13 residues. The germline gives CDR1 MDHEN, CDR2 SYDVKM. CDR3: CASSLLGNQPQHF. CDR3 DNA: TGTGCCAGCAGTTTATTAGGGAATCAGCCCCAGCATTTT.

This rearrangement joins TRBV5-4 to TRBJ2-7; TRBD2 aligns across 9 bases. This CDR3 region has 16 residues. V was pared by 4 bases and J by 7 bases, with 15 bases of the junction left unmatched. The germline V gene encodes CDR1 SGHNT and CDR2 YYREEE (reference sequence). The CDR3 spells CASSPDLGGRAVEQYF. Here the CDR3 DNA reads TGTGCCAGCAGCCCAGACCTGGGCGGGAGGGCCGTTGAGCAGTACTTC. Variable domain in full (rest from reference TRBV5-4 and TRBJ2-7): ETGVTQSPTHLIKTRGQQVTLRCSSQSGHNTVSWYQQALGQGPQFIFQYYREEENGRGNFPPRFSGLQFPNYSSELNVNALELDDSALYLCASSPDLGGRAVEQYFGPGTRLTVT.

The genes are TRBV5-4 and TRBJ2-1, with D possibly TRBD1 on 5 matching bases. The germline V gene encodes CDR1 SGHNT and CDR2 YYREEE (reference sequence). The V end lost 2 bases, the J end lost 11 bases, and 20 bases lay between the germline ends. This CDR3 has 15 amino acids. CDR3 protein: CASSFTGGRQEKQFF. The CDR3 region has the DNA TGTGCCAGCAGCTTCACAGGTGGTCGGCAAGAGAAGCAGTTCTTC.